The sequence of this T cell receptor (beta chain) was determined in a study of blood T cell repertoires in COVID-19. V shed 5 bases, J shed 3 bases, and the junction held 10 bases outside the gene matches. The CDR3 runs 15 residues. The V gene's germline CDR1 is LNHDA and CDR2 SQIVND (reference sequence). Method: immunoSEQ multiplex PCR; TCRdb's copy keeps in-frame clones and lacks some. This repertoire shows 250,000 to 300,000 clones, about nine tenths found once; its top ten account for over 2%. This receptor was identified in a woman in her twenties or thirties with COVID-19, enrolled during active disease. Sequencing was carried out using peripheral blood. V gene TRBV19 combines with J gene TRBJ2-7; 7 nucleotides align to TRBD2. In DNA, the CDR3 is TGTGCCAGTAGTGAAACTAGCGCCCCGGACTACGAGCAGTACTTC. It translates to CASSETSAPDYEQYF.